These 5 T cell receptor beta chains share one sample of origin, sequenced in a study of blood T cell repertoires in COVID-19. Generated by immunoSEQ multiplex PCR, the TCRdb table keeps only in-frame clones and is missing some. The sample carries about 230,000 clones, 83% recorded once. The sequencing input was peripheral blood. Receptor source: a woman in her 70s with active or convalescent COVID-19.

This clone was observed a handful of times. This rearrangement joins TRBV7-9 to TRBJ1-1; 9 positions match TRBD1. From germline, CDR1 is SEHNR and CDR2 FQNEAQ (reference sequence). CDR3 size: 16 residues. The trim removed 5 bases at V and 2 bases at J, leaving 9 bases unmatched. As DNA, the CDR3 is TGTGCCAGCAGCCCGAAAGGGACAGGGTCCAACACTGAAGCTTTCTTT. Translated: CASSPKGTGSNTEAFF.

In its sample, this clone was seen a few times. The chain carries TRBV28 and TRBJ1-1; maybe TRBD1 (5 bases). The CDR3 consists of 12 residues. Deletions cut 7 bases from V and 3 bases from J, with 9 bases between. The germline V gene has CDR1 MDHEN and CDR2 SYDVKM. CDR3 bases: TGTGCCAGCACTGTGACAGACACTGAAGCTTTCTTT. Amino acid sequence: CASTVTDTEAFF.

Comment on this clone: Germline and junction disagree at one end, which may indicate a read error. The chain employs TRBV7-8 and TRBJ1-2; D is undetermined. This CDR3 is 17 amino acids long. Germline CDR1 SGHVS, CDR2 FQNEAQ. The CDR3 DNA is TGTGCCAGCAGATTAGGGAGAGGAGCGAACACGGGTTATGGCTACACCTTC. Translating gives CASRLGRGANTGYGYTF.

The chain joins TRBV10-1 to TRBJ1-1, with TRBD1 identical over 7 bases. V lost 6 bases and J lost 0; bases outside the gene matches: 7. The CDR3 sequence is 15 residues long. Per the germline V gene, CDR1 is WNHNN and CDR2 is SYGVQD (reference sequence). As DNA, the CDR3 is TGCGCCAGCAGGGGGGACAGCTCCTTGAACACTGAAGCTTTCTTT. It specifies CASRGDSSLNTEAFF.

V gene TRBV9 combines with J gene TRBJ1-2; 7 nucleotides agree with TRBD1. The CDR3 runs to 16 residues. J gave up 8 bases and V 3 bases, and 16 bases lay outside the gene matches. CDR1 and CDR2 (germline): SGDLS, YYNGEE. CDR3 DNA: TGTGCCAGCAGCGAACCCGGGACAGAGGAAGGGAGCGGCTACACCTTC. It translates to CASSEPGTEEGSGYTF.